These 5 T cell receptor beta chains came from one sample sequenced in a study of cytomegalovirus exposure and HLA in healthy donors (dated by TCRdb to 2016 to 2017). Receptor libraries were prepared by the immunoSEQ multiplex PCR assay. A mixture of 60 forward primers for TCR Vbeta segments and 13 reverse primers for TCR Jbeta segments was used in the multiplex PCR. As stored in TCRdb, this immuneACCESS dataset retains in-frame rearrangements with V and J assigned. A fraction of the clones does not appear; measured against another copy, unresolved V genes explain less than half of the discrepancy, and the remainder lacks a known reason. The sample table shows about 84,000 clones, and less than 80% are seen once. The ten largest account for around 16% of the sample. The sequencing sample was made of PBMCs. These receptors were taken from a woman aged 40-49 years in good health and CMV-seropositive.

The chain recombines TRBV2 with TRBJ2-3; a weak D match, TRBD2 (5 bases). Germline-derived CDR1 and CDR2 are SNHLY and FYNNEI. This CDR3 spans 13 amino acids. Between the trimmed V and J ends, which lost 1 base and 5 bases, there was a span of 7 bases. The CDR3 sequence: CASSEVGVDTQYF. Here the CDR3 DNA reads TGTGCCAGCAGTGAAGTGGGAGTAGATACGCAGTATTTT.

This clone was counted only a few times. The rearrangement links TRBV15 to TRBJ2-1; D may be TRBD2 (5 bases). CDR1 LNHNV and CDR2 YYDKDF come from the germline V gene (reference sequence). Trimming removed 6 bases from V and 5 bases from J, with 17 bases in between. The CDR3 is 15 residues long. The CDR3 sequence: CATRERTRNNNEQFF. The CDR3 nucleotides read TGTGCCACCAGGGAGCGGACGCGAAATAACAATGAGCAGTTCTTC.

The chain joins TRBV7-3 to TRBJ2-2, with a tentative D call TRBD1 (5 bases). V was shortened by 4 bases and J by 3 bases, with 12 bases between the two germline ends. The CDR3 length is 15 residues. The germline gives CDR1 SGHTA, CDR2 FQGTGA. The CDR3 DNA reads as TGTGCCAGCAGCTACCGACAGATTGACACCGGGGAGCTGTTTTTT. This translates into CASSYRQIDTGELFF.

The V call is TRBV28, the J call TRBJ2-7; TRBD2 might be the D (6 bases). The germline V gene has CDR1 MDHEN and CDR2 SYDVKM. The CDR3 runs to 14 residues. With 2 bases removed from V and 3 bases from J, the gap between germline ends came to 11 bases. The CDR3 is CASSLGGALYEQYF. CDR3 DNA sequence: TGTGCCAGCAGTTTAGGAGGGGCCCTCTACGAGCAGTACTTC.

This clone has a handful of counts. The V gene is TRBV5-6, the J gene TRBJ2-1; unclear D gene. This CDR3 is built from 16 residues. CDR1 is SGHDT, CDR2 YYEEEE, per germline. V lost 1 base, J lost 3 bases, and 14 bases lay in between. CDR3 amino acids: CASSLRVRYSYNEQFF. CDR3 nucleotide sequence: TGTGCCAGCAGCTTGCGCGTCAGATACAGCTACAATGAGCAGTTCTTC. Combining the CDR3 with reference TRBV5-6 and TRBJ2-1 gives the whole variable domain DAGVTQSPTHLIKTRGQQVTLRCSPKSGHDTVSWYQQALGQGPQFIFQYYEEEERQRGNFPDRFSGHQFPNYSSELNVNALLLGDSALYLCASSLRVRYSYNEQFFGPGTRLTVL.